This T cell receptor (beta chain) was recorded in a study of Ad26.COV2.S vaccination and SARS-CoV-2 variants (dated by TCRdb to about 2021). Study-level background: Sequencing of the TCRbeta repertoire served to evaluate the specificity and breadth of SARS-CoV-2-reactive T cell receptors following Ad26.COV2.S vaccination. The TCR-sequenced set comprised approximately 32 samples: approximately 20 Ad26.COV2.S vaccine recipients, 5 placebo recipients and 8 SARS-CoV-2 convalescent individuals. Overall results and qualifications from the work: After vaccination, spike-specific CD8+ and CD4+ T cell responses were reported to show substantial breadth. Higher spike-specific TCR breadth was observed in Ad26.COV2.S recipients than in placebo recipients (P = 0.0014). Vaccine and placebo recipients had similar non-spike TCR breadth, a finding consistent with the vaccine containing only spike. According to the authors, total T cell responses may have been underestimated by the TCR breadth and depth analyses.

According to the study, the label for this sample's time point signals: individuals recovered from natural SARS-CoV-2 infection. From its cysteine to its phenylalanine, the CDR3 spans 14 amino acids. Left in the record is the CDR3 DNA by itself, 42 bases read in frame from the first base. Based on the germline V gene, the CDR1 and CDR2 sequences are SNHLY and FYNNEI. Trimming accounts for 6 bases at V and 6 bases at J, while the number of junction bases matched to no gene is 8. Regarding this clone: It has no known antigen specificity. Per-base quality was not reported, and no clone a single base away is much larger than it.

The immunoSEQ Assay was used to sequence TCRbeta CDR3 regions. After extraction, genomic DNA underwent amplification by bias-controlled multiplex PCR, followed by high-throughput sequencing. On the study's bioinformatics: To quantify the absolute abundance of every unique TCRbeta CDR3 region, sequences were collapsed and filtered. T cell fraction was estimated by normalization of TCRbeta template counts to usable DNA, with usable DNA being measured through amplification of reference genes present in all nucleated cells. Repertoire TCRs were annotated as SARS-CoV-2-specific by exact matching of V gene, CDR3 amino acid sequence and J gene to a known reactive TCR set. MIRA supplied the reference SARS-CoV-2 TCR set, which was filtered for enrichment in COVID-19-positive ImmuneCODE repertoires so that public or cross-reactive TCRs were removed. Drawing on the MIRA antigens, annotated TCRs were analysed further at the level of specific ORF or position within ORF. Breadth was defined as annotated unique rearrangements over total unique productive rearrangements; depth was the summed frequency of those rearrangements. Group comparisons of TCR breadth used two-sided Wilcoxon rank-sum tests. This immuneACCESS table, as held by TCRdb, lists in-frame sequences with V and J called but not all clones. Of the missing ones, under half trace to an unresolved V gene in checked studies; the others have no known cause. That table furnishes V, J and clone size, whereas the DNA furnished D and trimming. Recorded for this sample are 300,000 to 400,000 clones; 92% of them occurred a single time. The biggest ten clones account for 3.9% of the sample.

The chain links TRBV2 with TRBJ2-7; 10 central nucleotides agree with TRBD1. The specimen was peripheral blood, collected after recovery from COVID-19. The receptor was isolated from a human donor who had recovered from COVID-19. The DNA sequence follows: TGTGCCAGCAGACCCGCCGGGACAGGGGCCGAGCAGTACTTC. This translates into CASRPAGTGAEQYF.